This T cell receptor (beta chain) was captured by sequencing in a study of cytomegalovirus exposure and HLA in healthy donors. Regarding the study as a whole: Most TCR sequences were seen very rarely across donors, but some public TCRs occurred in many. Within the approximately 110 validation repertoires, first-cohort TCR clusters tended to co-occur, according to a later analysis. Listed as cytomegalovirus-associated were over 150 TCR beta chains. Accounts indicate the classifier identified cytomegalovirus status with strong specificity and sensitivity.

This clone was counted a single time. The antigen remains unidentified. Profiling relied on immunoSEQ multiplex PCR, and the TCRdb table lists in-frame clones only, not all of them. The sample yields over 200,000 clones, around four fifths seen once. CDR1 and CDR2 (germline): MGHRA, YSYEKL. This CDR3 spans 16 amino acids. Trimming shortened V by 1 base and J by 7 bases, and 16 bases separated the two germline ends. This chain uses TRBV4-1 with TRBJ2-2; weak D call: TRBD1 (5 bases). This TCR was sampled from a woman aged 18-29 years in good health and CMV-seronegative. The sample was PBMCs. CDR3 coding DNA: TGCGCCAGCAGCCAAGGGGGCAACACCCCTGGCGGGGAGCTGTTTTTT. As protein: CASSQGGNTPGGELFF.